Here is one T cell receptor (beta chain) with its context. The antigen remains unidentified. The data are from a study of T cells in localized non-small cell lung cancer. Whole-study findings and limits: Tumor showed lower T cell clonality than uninvolved adjacent lung, where it was highest. Of the top 100 tumor clones, median around 55 were in adjacent lung, around 28 among its top 100. Increased T cell density in blood showed an association with longer overall survival. Sequencing involved a lone tumor region, leaving heterogeneity possible.

TCRdb's table, derived via immunoSEQ multiplex PCR, lists solely in-frame clones and lacks some. Of 70,000 to 95,000 clones in the sample, around 90% were seen once. This TCR derives from a woman aged 40-69 years with stage II squamous cell lung carcinoma. Sequences were derived from PBMCs, sampled before any cancer treatment.

The CDR3 sequence: CASRGQGRTEAFF. CDR3 bases: TGTGCCAGCAGGGGACAGGGTCGGACTGAAGCTTTCTTT. The V gene is TRBV6-5, the J gene TRBJ1-1; 9 bases agree with TRBD1. The CDR3 runs to 13 residues. The germline V gene has CDR1 MNHEY and CDR2 SVGAGI. V shed 6 bases, J shed 5 bases, and the junction held 4 bases outside the gene matches.